The T cell receptor (beta chain) under discussion was sequenced for a study of spatial heterogeneity in lung cancer. Study in general: The count of detected beta-chain sequences consistently exceeded that of alpha-chain sequences.

This clonotype occurred many times. TCRdb re-called the 5' RACE reads with MiXCR, one entry per CDR3 protein. The sample records 45,000 to 55,000 distinct CDR3 sequences, about 5.8% being singletons. The time point denotes: sample taken at primary tumor resection. Sequencing covered unsorted whole RNA taken from tumor, nontumor lung or frozen PBMC. Germline loops: CDR1 MNHEY, CDR2 SVGEGT. V lost 6 bases to trimming and J lost 4 bases; unmatched junction nucleotides: 0. The CDR3 extends over 12 amino acids. The input for sequencing was PBMCs, taken at surgery. This chain uses TRBV6-2 or TRBV6-3 with TRBJ1-1; 9 bases are a match to TRBD1. The clonotype originates from a male donor with early-stage non-small cell lung cancer. The CDR3, as DNA: TGTGCCAGCAGGACAGGGGGCACTGAAGCTTTCTTT. This codes for CASRTGGTEAFF.